This TCR beta chain was documented in a study of shared clonotypes between healthy human individuals (dated by TCRdb to the early 2020s). Background on the whole study: A few men and two women, aged 18 to 49 years, made up the cohort. Per donor, three plates each were used for CD4 naive and CD4 memory, two for CD8 naive, and one for CD8 memory. To increase sequencing depth and limit assay-specific biases, TCR repertoire library preparation and sequencing were carried out by different laboratories using diverse techniques. The study deeply sequenced blood TCR repertoires of five healthy adults to estimate repertoire size and the extent of clonotype sharing between individuals. Each donor's leukapheresis produced roughly between roughly 0.85 and 10 billion PBMCs. Overall results and qualifications from the work: The small number of donors limited the genetic and exposure-history diversity represented. Sampling was restricted to blood, and TCR repertoires in tissue are likely to differ from TCR repertoires in blood. Compared with non-shared clonotypes, the clonotypes found in all four sorted-subset donors had higher generation probabilities. Sharing across several donors was observed for roughly 5.4% of naive CD4, 3% to 3.5% of naive CD8, 2% to 2.5% of memory CD4, and roughly 0.4% of memory CD8 clonotypes. Incomplete sequencing was indicated by rarefaction of sorted-subset datasets, despite the large sequencing depth. Naive subsets generally had larger estimated clonotype richness than memory subsets. Pairwise subsampling led to the expectation that sequencing depth would affect the degree of clonotype sharing among donors.

Between the V and J ends, shortened by 4 bases and 4 bases respectively, the junction contains 17 bases. The CDR3 covers 15 residues, taking in both the cysteine and the phenylalanine. The CDR3 DNA has 45 bases and is translated from base 1. CDR1 and CDR2 are drawn from the germline V gene (reference sequence): LNHDA, SQIVND. As concerns this clone: Its specific antigen is unknown. Per-base qualities were not stored, and no clone one base away is much larger.

Healthy HIV-negative adults with no recently reported acute infections or vaccinations were included as donors. Every donor was a Caucasian adult living in Nashville, Tennessee, USA. CD4+ T cells were enriched through magnetic negative selection, after which naive cells were positively selected on CD45RA and the remaining negative fraction served as the memory subset. After blood collection by leukapheresis, PBMCs were isolated using Ficoll-Histopaque density gradient centrifugation and then cryopreserved in the vapor phase of liquid nitrogen. Purity and quantity of every magnetically sorted T cell population were checked by analytical flow cytometry. Genomic DNA was isolated from each sorted fraction and quantified by UV absorbance on a Nanodrop 2000c. Using the deep immunoSEQ assay, multiplex PCR amplified TCR CDR3 regions from genomic DNA. Extracted genomic DNA from each cell subset was distributed evenly across all wells of several immunoSEQ 96-well plates, and each plate was treated as a replicate. For sorted subsets, around 0.2 ug genomic DNA, equal to about 30,000 T cell genomes, was loaded into each replicate PCR. The purified libraries were quantified using a Qubit 3.0 fluorometer, sized with a Bioanalyzer 2100, and then quantified again using the KAPA Library Quantification kit. A separate single-read 150-cycle Illumina NextSeq 550 flow cell was used to sequence each immunoSEQ 96-well plate. The study's processing was this. Because only junctional sequences without quality scores were contained in the immunoSEQ output, filtering matching that applied to full-length reads could not be performed. Sequences were annotated with PyIR, a Python wrapper for IgBLAST v1.9, using IMGT germline references to assign V/J genes and CDR3. Reads were filtered out if the reads had weak V/J assignments (E-value above 1e-6), no CDR3, stop codons, out-of-frame junctions, or ambiguous translated residues. V3J clonotypes were defined as sequences sharing the same inferred V gene, J gene, and CDR3 amino acid sequence. The percentage overlap between two repertoires was calculated by dividing the number of shared unique clonotypes by the size of the smaller repertoire. Repertoire richness was assessed with RTK rarefaction, the Chao1 estimator, and Recon v2.1 estimates of unobserved clonotypes. Generation probabilities were computed with OLGA for all TCRbeta clonotypes obtained by the gDNA method from several donors. In TCRdb, the immuneACCESS table is reduced to in-frame sequences with V and J assigned. These tables do not hold every clone; where another copy was compared, an unresolved V gene accounts for under half, and the others remain unexplained. The DNA was the basis for D and trimming; V, J and clone size are from that table. Counted in this sample were 2 million to 3 million clones; over 85% of them appeared once. The top ten clones comprise 0.36% of the sample.

Specimen: naive CD4+ T cells from PBMCs. The cell subset or site tag for this specimen amounts to: CD45RA+ positively selected. The chain was built from TRBV19 and TRBJ2-7; the D segment could be TRBD2, given 6 matching bases. The receptor was derived from a man aged 18 to 30 in good health. Some clones in this sample may be carry-over from other donors' samples. In nucleotides, the sequence is TGTGCCAGTAGTAAAAGGGCGGGGTTGGAGTACGAGCAGTACTTC. This encodes CASSKRAGLEYEQYF.